This T cell receptor beta chain was documented in a study of blood T cell repertoires in COVID-19. In the study overall: Samples came from the United States, Italy and Spain, spanning acute and convalescent COVID-19. PBMCs, B-cell-depleted T cells, or T cells provided the cDNA or gDNA that made up the material.

Trimming took off 4 bases at V and 7 bases at J, with 7 bases between the two ends. The V gene's germline CDR1 is MNHEY and CDR2 SVGAGI. This CDR3 comprises 11 residues. Assay: immunoSEQ multiplex PCR; the TCRdb copy retains only in-frame clones and omits some. The sample holds about 230,000 clones, 75% to 90% seen once. Specimen: peripheral blood. This receptor was identified in a woman in her sixties or seventies with active or convalescent COVID-19. V gene TRBV6-5 combines with J gene TRBJ1-1; D uncertain. The CDR3 DNA reads TGTGCCAGCAGTTTATTATTTGAAGCTTTCTTT. Residues: CASSLLFEAFF.